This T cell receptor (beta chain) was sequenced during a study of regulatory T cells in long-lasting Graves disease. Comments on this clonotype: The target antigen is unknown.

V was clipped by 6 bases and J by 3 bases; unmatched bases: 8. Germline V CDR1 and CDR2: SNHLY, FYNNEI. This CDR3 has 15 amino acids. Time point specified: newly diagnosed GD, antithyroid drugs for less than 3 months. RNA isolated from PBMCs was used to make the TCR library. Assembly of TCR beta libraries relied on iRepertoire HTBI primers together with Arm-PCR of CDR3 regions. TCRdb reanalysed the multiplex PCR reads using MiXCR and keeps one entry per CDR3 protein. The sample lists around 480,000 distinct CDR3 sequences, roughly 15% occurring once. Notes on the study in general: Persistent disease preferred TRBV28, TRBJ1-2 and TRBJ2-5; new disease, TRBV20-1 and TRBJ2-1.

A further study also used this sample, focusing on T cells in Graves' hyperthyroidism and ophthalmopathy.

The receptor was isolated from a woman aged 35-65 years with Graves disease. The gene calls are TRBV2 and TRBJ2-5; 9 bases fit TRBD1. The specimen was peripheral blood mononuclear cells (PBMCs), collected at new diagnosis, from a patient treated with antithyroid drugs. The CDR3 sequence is CASSKTGTGKETQYF. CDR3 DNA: TGTGCCAGCAGCAAAACCGGGACAGGGAAAGAGACCCAGTACTTC.